This TCR beta chain comes out of a study of blood T cell repertoires in COVID-19. Clones were read by immunoSEQ multiplex PCR, and TCRdb kept only the in-frame ones, dropping some. This table holds a few hundred thousand clones, around 92% found once. The source is a young woman with COVID-19, enrolled during active disease. Sequenced input: peripheral blood.

The CDR3 region is CASSLGRRFSNTGELFF. CDR3 nucleotide sequence: TGTGCCAGCAGCTTAGGAAGGAGGTTTTCGAACACCGGGGAGCTGTTTTTT. This sequence joins TRBV11-2 and TRBJ2-2, with D perhaps TRBD2 (5 bases). The V end lost 1 base, the J end lost 0 bases, and 12 bases lay between the germline ends. The CDR3 is 17 residues long. Germline values: CDR1 SGHAT, CDR2 FQNNGV. The whole variable domain, filled in from reference TRBV11-2 and TRBJ2-2, reads EAGVAQSPRYKIIEKRQSVAFWCNPISGHATLYWYQQILGQGPKLLIQFQNNGVVDDSQLPKDRFSAERLKGVDSTLKIQPAKLEDSAVYLCASSLGRRFSNTGELFFGEGSRLTVL.